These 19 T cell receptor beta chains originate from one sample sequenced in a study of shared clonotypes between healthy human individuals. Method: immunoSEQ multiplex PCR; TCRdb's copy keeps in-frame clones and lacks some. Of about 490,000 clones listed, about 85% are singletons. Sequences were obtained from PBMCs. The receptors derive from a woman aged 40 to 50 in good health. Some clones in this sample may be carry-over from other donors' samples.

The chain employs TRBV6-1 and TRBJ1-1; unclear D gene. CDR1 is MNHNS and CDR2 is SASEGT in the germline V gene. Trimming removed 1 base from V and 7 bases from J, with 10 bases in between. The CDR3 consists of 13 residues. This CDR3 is CASSEELTVEAFF. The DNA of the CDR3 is TGTGCCAGCAGTGAAGAGTTGACGGTTGAAGCTTTCTTT.

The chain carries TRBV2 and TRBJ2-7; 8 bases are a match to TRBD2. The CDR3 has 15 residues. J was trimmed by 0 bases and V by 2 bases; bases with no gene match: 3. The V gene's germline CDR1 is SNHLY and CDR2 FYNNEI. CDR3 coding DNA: TGTGCCAGCAGTGAATTTAGCGGGGTCTCCTACGAGCAGTACTTC. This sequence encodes CASSEFSGVSYEQYF.

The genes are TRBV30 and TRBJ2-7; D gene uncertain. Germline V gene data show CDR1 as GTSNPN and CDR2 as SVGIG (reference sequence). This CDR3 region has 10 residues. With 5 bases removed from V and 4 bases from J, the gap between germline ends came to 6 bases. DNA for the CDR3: TGTGCCTGGGGAGTGTACGAGCAGTACTTC. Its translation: CAWGVYEQYF.

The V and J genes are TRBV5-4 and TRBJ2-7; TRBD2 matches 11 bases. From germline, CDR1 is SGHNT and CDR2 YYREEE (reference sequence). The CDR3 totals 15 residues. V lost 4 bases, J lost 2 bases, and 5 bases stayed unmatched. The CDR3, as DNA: TGTGCCAGCAGCCCGGGGACTAGCGGCCCCTACGAGCAGTACTTC. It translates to CASSPGTSGPYEQYF. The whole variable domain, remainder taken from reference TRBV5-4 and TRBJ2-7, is ETGVTQSPTHLIKTRGQQVTLRCSSQSGHNTVSWYQQALGQGPQFIFQYYREEENGRGNFPPRFSGLQFPNYSSELNVNALELDDSALYLCASSPGTSGPYEQYFGPGTRLTVT.

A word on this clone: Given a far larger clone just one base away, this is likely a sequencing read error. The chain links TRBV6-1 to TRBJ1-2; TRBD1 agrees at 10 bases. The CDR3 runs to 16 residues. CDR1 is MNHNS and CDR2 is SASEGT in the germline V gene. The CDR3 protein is CAISDPPGQGNYGYTF. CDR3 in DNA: TGTGCCATCAGTGATCCACCGGGACAGGGGAACTATGGCTACACCTTC.

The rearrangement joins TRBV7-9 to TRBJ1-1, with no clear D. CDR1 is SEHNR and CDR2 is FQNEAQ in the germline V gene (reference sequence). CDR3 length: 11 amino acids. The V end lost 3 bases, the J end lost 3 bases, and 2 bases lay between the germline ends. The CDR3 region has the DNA TGTGCCAGCAGCTTCTACACTGAAGCTTTCTTT. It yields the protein CASSFYTEAFF.

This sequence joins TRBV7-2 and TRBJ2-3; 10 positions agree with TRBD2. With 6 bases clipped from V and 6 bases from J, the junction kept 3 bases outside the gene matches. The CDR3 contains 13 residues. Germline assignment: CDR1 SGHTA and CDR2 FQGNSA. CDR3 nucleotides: TGTGCCAGCAGGAATAGCGGGAGGGATACGCAGTATTTT. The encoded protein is CASRNSGRDTQYF.

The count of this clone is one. The CDR3 coding sequence is TGCGCCAGCAGCCCTCGTCAGGGTAATCAGCCCCAGCATTTT. Its protein product is CASSPRQGNQPQHF. The chain joins TRBV4-3 to TRBJ1-5, with D possibly matching TRBD1 (5 bases). CDR3 length: 14 amino acids. Trimming shortened V by 4 bases and J by 4 bases, and 11 bases separated the two germline ends. Germline V gives CDR1 LGHNA, CDR2 YSLEER.

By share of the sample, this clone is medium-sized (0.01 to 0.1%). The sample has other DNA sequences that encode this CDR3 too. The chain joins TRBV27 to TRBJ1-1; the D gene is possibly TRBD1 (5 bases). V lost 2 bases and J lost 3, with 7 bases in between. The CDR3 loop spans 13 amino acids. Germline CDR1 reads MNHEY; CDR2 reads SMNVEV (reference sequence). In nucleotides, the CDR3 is TGTGCCAGCAGTTTAAGCAGGGACACTGAAGCTTTCTTT. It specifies CASSLSRDTEAFF.

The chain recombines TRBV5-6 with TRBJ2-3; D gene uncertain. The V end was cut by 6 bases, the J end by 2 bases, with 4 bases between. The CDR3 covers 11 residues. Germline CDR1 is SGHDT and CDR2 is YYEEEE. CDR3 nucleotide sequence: TGTGCCAGCACCCACACAGATACGCAGTATTTT. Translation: CASTHTDTQYF. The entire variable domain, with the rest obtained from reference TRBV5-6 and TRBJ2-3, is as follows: DAGVTQSPTHLIKTRGQQVTLRCSPKSGHDTVSWYQQALGQGPQFIFQYYEEEERQRGNFPDRFSGHQFPNYSSELNVNALLLGDSALYLCASTHTDTQYFGPGTRLTVL.

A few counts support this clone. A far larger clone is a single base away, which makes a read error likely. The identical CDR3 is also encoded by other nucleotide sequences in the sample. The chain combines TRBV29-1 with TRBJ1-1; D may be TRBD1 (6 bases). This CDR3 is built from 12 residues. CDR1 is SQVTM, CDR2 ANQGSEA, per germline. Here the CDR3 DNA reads TGCAGCGCGGGGGGCCGGAACACCGAAGCTTTCTTT. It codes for CSAGGRNTEAFF. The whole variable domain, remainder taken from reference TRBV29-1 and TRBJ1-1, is SAVISQKPSRDICQRGTSLTIQCQVDSQVTMMFWYRQQPGQSLTLIATANQGSEATYESGFVIDKFPISRPNLTFSTLTVSNMSPEDSSIYLCSAGGRNTEAFFGQGTRLTVV.

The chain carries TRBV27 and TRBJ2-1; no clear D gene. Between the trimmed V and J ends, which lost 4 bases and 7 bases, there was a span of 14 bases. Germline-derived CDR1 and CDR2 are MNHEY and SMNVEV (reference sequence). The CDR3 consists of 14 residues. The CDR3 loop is CASSSPTAGNEQFF. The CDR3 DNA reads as TGTGCCAGCAGTTCACCCACCGCCGGGAATGAGCAGTTCTTC.

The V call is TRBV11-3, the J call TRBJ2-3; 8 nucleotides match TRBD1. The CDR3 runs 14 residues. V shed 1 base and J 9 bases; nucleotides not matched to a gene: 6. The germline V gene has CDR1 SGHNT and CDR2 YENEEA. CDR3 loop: CASSLGGTGDTQYF. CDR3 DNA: TGTGCCAGCAGCTTAGGGGGGACAGGCGACACGCAGTATTTT. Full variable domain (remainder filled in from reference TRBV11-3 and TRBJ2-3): EAGVVQSPRYKIIEKKQPVAFWCNPISGHNTLYWYLQNLGQGPELLIRYENEEAVDDSQLPKDRFSAERLKGVDSTLKIQPAELGDSAVYLCASSLGGTGDTQYFGPGTRLTVL.

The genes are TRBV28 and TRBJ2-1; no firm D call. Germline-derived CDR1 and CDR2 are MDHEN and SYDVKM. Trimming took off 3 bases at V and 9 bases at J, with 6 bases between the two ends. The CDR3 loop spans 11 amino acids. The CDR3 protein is CASSFLSEQFF. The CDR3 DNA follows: TGTGCCAGCAGTTTTCTAAGTGAGCAGTTCTTC.

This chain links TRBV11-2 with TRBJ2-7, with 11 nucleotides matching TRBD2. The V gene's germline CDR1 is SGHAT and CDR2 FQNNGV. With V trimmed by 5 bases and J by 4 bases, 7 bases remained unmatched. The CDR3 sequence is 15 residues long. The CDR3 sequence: CASSPRLAGKYEQYF. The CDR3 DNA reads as TGTGCCAGCAGCCCCAGACTAGCGGGGAAATACGAGCAGTACTTC.

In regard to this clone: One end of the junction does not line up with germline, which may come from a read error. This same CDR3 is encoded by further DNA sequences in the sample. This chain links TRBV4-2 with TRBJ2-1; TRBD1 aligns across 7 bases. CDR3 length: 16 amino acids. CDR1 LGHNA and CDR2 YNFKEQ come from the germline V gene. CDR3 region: CASSEGASEDHNEQFF. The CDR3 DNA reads TGTGCTAGCAGCGAGGGGGCCAGCGAGGACCATAATGAGCAGTTCTTC.

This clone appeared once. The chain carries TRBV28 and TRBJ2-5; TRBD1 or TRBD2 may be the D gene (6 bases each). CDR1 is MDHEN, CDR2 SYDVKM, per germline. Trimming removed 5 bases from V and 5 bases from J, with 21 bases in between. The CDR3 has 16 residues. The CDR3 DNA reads TGTGCCAGCAGTCCATCCCTAGGGGGGTTCGTCGAGACCCAGTACTTC. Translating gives CASSPSLGGFVETQYF. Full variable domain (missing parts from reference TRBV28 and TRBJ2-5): DVKVTQSSRYLVKRTGEKVFLECVQDMDHENMFWYRQDPGLGLRLIYFSYDVKMKEKGDIPEGYSVSREKKERFSLILESASTNQTSMYLCASSPSLGGFVETQYFGPGTRLLVL.

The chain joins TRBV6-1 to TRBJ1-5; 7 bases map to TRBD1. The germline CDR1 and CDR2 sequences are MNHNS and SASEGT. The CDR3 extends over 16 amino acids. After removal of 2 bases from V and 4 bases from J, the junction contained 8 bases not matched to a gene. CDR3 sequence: CASSETDRVGNQPQHF. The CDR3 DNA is TGTGCCAGCAGTGAAACCGACAGGGTGGGGAATCAGCCCCAGCATTTT.

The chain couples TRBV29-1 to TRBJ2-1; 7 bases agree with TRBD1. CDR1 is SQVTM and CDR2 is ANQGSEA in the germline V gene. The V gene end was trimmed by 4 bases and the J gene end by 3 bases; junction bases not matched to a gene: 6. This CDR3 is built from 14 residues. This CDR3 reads CSVVSGQVYNEQFF. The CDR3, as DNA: TGCAGCGTTGTCTCAGGACAGGTCTACAATGAGCAGTTCTTC.